This T cell receptor beta chain is drawn from a study of T cell repertoires in cytomegalovirus infection. Study at large: Recently identified HLA-C-restricted CMV epitopes were among the peptides used.

With 1 base removed from V and 4 bases from J, the gap between germline ends came to 19 bases. This CDR3 contains 17 residues. CDR1 is SGHAT, CDR2 FQNNGV, per germline. With respect to this clonotype: Its antigen is not identified.

Whole-study findings and limits: Public TCR beta family frequency separated CMV-and-HLA carriers, including in an independent cohort. HLA-C-restricted, CMV-specific TCR beta clonotypes were dominant ex vivo.

TCRdb re-derived calls from the reads in MiXCR, one entry per CDR3 protein. The sample has around 800,000 distinct CDR3 sequences, about 33% seen once; the top ten hold approximately 13%. Here the sequenced sample was cultured CD8+ T cells from PBMCs, taken from culture after CMV antigen stimulation. The chain has TRBV11-2 and TRBJ1-1, with a weak D call TRBD1 (5 bases). The TCR sequence derives from a human donor in good health (CMV status not recorded). Some clones in this sample may be carry-over from other donors' samples. DNA of the CDR3: TGTGCCAGCAGCTTAGGGGGCCTTACACTGGAGACCACTGAAGCTTTCTTT. Residues: CASSLGGLTLETTEAFF.